A single sample is the source of the 6 T cell receptor beta chains below, sequenced in a study of identifying expanded T cells in peripheral blood. Produced via immunoSEQ multiplex PCR; TCRdb's table is partial and in-frame only. This repertoire shows some 72,000 clones, 90% found once; its top ten account for more than 2.5%. The sample was blood. The source is a person aged 18-69 years in good health.

The rearrangement uses TRBV27 and TRBJ1-1; D gene ambiguous. The V gene's germline CDR1 is MNHEY and CDR2 SMNVEV (reference sequence). This CDR3 contains 15 residues. Trimming took off 0 bases at V and 5 bases at J, with 13 bases between the two ends. CDR3 DNA sequence: TGTGCCAGCAGTTTATCGGGAACGGGCCGGACTGAAGCTTTCTTT. Its protein product is CASSLSGTGRTEAFF.

This clone appeared once. The rearrangement uses TRBV4-3 and TRBJ1-1; possible D gene TRBD1, 5 bases. Trimming took 5 bases from V and 1 from J, leaving 14 bases between them. Per the germline V gene, CDR1 is LGHNA and CDR2 is YSLEER. CDR3 size: 15 residues. CDR3 coding DNA: TGCGCCAGCAGCGGTATTTCGGGGGGGAACACTGAAGCTTTCTTT. Protein sequence: CASSGISGGNTEAFF.

V and J are TRBV6-6 and TRBJ2-3; no clear D gene. The CDR3 covers 11 residues. Trimming pared 5 bases from V and 5 bases from J, leaving 5 bases between. Germline CDR1 is MNHNY and CDR2 is SVGAGI (reference sequence). The CDR3: CASSRRDTQYF. The DNA of the CDR3 is TGTGCCAGCAGTCGTAGAGATACGCAGTATTTT.

This chain joins TRBV5-1 and TRBJ2-2; 7 positions match TRBD1. The junction had 2 bases not matched to a gene; V was cut back by 0 bases and J by 0 bases. CDR1 is SGHRS and CDR2 is YFSETQ in the germline V gene. This CDR3 region has 16 residues. CDR3 loop: CASSLAGTANTGELFF. CDR3 sequence (DNA): TGCGCCAGCAGCTTGGCCGGGACAGCGAACACCGGGGAGCTGTTTTTT.

In this sample, this clone turned up once. The V gene is TRBV7-2, the J gene TRBJ2-7; D uncertain. Trimming took 4 bases from V and 3 from J, leaving 16 bases between them. CDR3 size: 15 residues. Germline CDR1 and CDR2: SGHTA and FQGNSA. The DNA of the CDR3 is TGTGCCAGCAGCTCGTACAAAGGCTCCCACTACGAGCAGTACTTC. This sequence encodes CASSSYKGSHYEQYF.

This rearrangement joins TRBV9 to TRBJ1-2; TRBD1 matches 7 bases. Trimming took 3 bases from V and 3 from J; bases not matched to a gene: 8. The CDR3 is made up of 15 amino acids. The germline V gene encodes CDR1 SGDLS and CDR2 YYNGEE. The chain's CDR3 is CASSGGTAGHYGYTF. CDR3 nucleotides: TGTGCCAGCAGCGGTGGGACAGCCGGACACTATGGCTACACCTTC.